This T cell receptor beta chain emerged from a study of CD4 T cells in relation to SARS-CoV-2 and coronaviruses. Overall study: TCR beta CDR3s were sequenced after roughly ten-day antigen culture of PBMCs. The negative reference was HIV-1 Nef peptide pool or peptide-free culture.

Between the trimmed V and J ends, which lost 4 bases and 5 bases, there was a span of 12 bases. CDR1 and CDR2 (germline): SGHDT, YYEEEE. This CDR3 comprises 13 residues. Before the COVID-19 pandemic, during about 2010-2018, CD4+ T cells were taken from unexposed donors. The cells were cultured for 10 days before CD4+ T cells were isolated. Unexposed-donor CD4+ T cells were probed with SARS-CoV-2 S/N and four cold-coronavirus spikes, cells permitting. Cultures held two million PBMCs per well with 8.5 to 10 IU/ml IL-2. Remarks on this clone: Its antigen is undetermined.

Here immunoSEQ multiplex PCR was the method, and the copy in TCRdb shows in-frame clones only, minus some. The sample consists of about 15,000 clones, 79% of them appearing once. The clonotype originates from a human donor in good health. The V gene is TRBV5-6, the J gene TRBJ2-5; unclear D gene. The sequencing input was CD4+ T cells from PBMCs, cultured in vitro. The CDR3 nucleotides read TGTGCCAGCAGCCGGGCCCTGGGGGAGACCCAGTACTTC. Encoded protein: CASSRALGETQYF.